Below, 4 T cell receptor beta chains from the same sample are listed, as sequenced in a study of blood T cells in healthy people across ages. Alongside a J-beta primer mix, a sample-barcoded 5' primer served in a second PCR lasting about 6 to 11 cycles. TCRdb re-called the 5' RACE reads through MiXCR, storing one row per CDR3 protein. The sample holds roughly 1,500,000 distinct CDR3 sequences, about 35% seen once. Sequencing was performed on blood. All receptors come from a woman in her thirties in good health.

The chain joins TRBV4-1 to TRBJ2-1, with 8 bases aligning to TRBD2. V trimming: 0 bases; J trimming: 4 bases; junction bases outside the gene matches: 5. Germline assignment: CDR1 MGHRA and CDR2 YSYEKL. The CDR3 has 16 amino acids. The chain's CDR3 is CASSQDQRGTYNEQFF. For the CDR3, the DNA is TGCGCCAGCAGCCAAGATCAGCGGGGGACTTACAATGAGCAGTTCTTC.

About this clonotype: Sequence at one end of the junction differs from germline and may be a read error. The rearrangement uses TRBV9 and TRBJ2-2; D might be TRBD1 (6 bases). This CDR3 has 14 amino acids. Germline CDR1 and CDR2: SGDLS and YYNGEE. CDR3 loop: CTSSVWGRPGELFF. The DNA for the CDR3 is TGTACCAGCAGCGTCTGGGGGCGCCCCGGGGAGCTGTTTTTT.

In this sample, this clonotype turned up a few times. The CDR3 is CASSPTSRKVLTGELFF. The CDR3 bases are TGTGCCAGCAGTCCCACCTCTAGAAAGGTGTTGACGGGGGAGCTGTTTTTT. The rearrangement links TRBV6-2 or TRBV6-3 to TRBJ2-2; the D is unclear. V gave up 5 bases and J gave up 8 bases, with 24 bases separating them. The V gene's germline CDR1 is MNHEY and CDR2 SVGEGT. CDR3 size: 17 residues.

This chain uses TRBV2 with TRBJ2-5; 9 bases match TRBD1. The closer fit of TRBJ2-7 to the DNA end suggests the J call may be wrong. This CDR3 has 14 residues. Germline V gene sequence: CDR1 SNHLY, CDR2 FYNNEI. CDR3 DNA sequence: TGTGCCAGCAACAAGGACAGGGGTGACTACGAGCAGTACTTC. Amino acids: CASNKDRGDYEQYF.